One and the same sample provided the 17 T cell receptor beta chains below, sequenced in a study of blood T cells in healthy people across ages. The use of a sample-barcoded 5' primer and a J-beta primer mix characterized a second PCR of about 7 to 12 cycles. MiXCR, applied by TCRdb to the 5' RACE reads, yields one record per CDR3 protein. The data show 590,000 or so distinct CDR3 sequences, with roughly 31% seen just once and around a sixth held by the top ten. Sequencing was performed on blood. The receptors come from a woman aged 80 or over in good health.

At least ten counts were recorded for this clonotype. The chain combines TRBV29-1 with TRBJ1-2; D not certain. V was cut by 0 bases and J by 8 bases, with 19 bases left in between. CDR1 and CDR2 from the germline V gene are SQVTM and ANQGSEA. This CDR3 contains 15 residues. CDR3 sequence reads: CSVEEDRIEAQGYTF. CDR3 in DNA: TGCAGCGTTGAAGAAGATAGAATAGAAGCGCAAGGCTACACCTTC.

Comments on this clonotype: A much larger clone differs from this one at a single base, so this may be a read error. The J gene is TRBJ2-5, the V gene TRBV7-9; D might be TRBD1 or TRBD2, each matching 6 bases. Trimming removed 7 bases at V and 11 bases at J, with 17 bases between. Germline V CDR1 and CDR2: SEHNR, FQNEAQ (reference sequence). CDR3 length: 12 amino acids. The CDR3 DNA sequence: TGTGCCAGCATCATAGGGGGGAATGAGCAGTACTTC. Its protein product is CASIIGGNEQYF.

The chain recombines TRBV20-1 with TRBJ2-7, with no clear D. From germline, CDR1 is DFQATT and CDR2 SNEGSKA (reference sequence). The V end lost 0 bases, the J end lost 4 bases, and 16 bases lay between the germline ends. The CDR3 is 15 residues long. The CDR3 nucleotides read TGCAGTGCTAGAGATCGCGATCCCCACTCTTACGAGCAGTACTTC. This translates into CSARDRDPHSYEQYF.

This clonotype was seen repeatedly, ten times or more. This chain connects TRBV27 to TRBJ2-1, with 8 bases aligning to TRBD2. Germline loops: CDR1 MNHEY, CDR2 SMNVEV (reference sequence). V lost 6 bases and J lost 7; bases outside the gene matches: 8. This CDR3 contains 14 residues. CDR3 in amino acids: CASSSRRGGNEQFF. CDR3 DNA: TGTGCCAGCAGCTCCCGCCGGGGGGGAAATGAGCAGTTCTTC.

This clonotype has a handful of counts. A read error may explain this, as a much larger clone is one base away. The chain couples TRBV20-1 to TRBJ2-1; maybe TRBD1 (6 bases). This CDR3 region has 16 residues. The germline CDR1 and CDR2 sequences are DFQATT and SNEGSKA (reference sequence). Trimming pared 0 bases from V and 4 bases from J, leaving 16 bases between. CDR3 nucleotides: TGCAGTGCTAGAGACCGGGACACCCTGAGATACAATGAGCAGTTCTTC. Translating gives CSARDRDTLRYNEQFF.

This clonotype was recorded at least ten times. The V gene is TRBV7-9, the J gene TRBJ2-1, with 7 bases aligning to TRBD1. The germline CDR1 and CDR2 sequences are SEHNR and FQNEAQ (reference sequence). The CDR3 is 15 residues long. V gave up 8 bases and J gave up 3 bases; unmatched junction bases: 10. The CDR3 DNA reads as TGTGCCAGCTGGCGGACAGGAGAACTCTACAATGAGCAGTTCTTC. Protein product: CASWRTGELYNEQFF.

This chain joins TRBV12-3 or TRBV12-4 and TRBJ2-7, with 9 nucleotides matching TRBD1. This CDR3 region has 15 residues. V gave up 5 bases and J gave up 3 bases; unmatched junction bases: 8. CDR3 in amino acids: CASSKAGTGNYEQYF. DNA of the CDR3: TGTGCCAGCAGTAAGGCCGGGACAGGGAACTACGAGCAGTACTTC.

A single count supports this clonotype. One end of the junction is discordant with germline, which a read error may explain. The chain has TRBV30 and TRBJ2-7, with 7 bases lining up with TRBD2. The length of the CDR3 is 15 residues. From germline, CDR1 is GTSNPN and CDR2 SVGIG (reference sequence). The CDR3 reads CAWGVTRGVLSEQYF. CDR3 bases: TGTGCCTGGGGTGTCACCCGGGGGGTCCTCAGCGAGCAGTACTTC.

The sample holds a few counts of this clonotype. The chain couples TRBV6-6 to TRBJ2-7; maybe TRBD1 (6 bases). Trimming left V 4 bases short and J 2 bases short, with 12 bases between. The germline gives CDR1 MNHNY, CDR2 SVGAGI (reference sequence). CDR3 length: 14 amino acids. The CDR3 here is CASSWGHLAYEQYF. The DNA of the CDR3 is TGTGCCAGCAGTTGGGGACACCTTGCCTACGAGCAGTACTTC.

This clonotype came up many times. The chain is built from TRBV7-3 and TRBJ2-5; weak D call: TRBD2 (7 bases). CDR3 length: 15 residues. Germline assignment: CDR1 SGHTA and CDR2 FQGTGA. V lost 5 bases and J 4 bases, leaving 17 bases between the germline ends. The CDR3 nucleotides read TGTGCCAGCAGCCTAGGGGGGGTTAAAGGAGAGACCCAGTACTTC. Its protein is CASSLGGVKGETQYF.

In this sample, this clonotype turned up many times. The V call is TRBV4-2, the J call TRBJ2-1; D is possibly TRBD1 or TRBD2 (6 bases each). Germline loops: CDR1 LGHNA, CDR2 YNFKEQ. The CDR3 length is 14 residues. The ends were cut back, 0 bases at V and 7 bases at J, with 10 bases in the middle. In DNA, the CDR3 is TGTGCCAGCAGCCAAGAATTAGGGGGGAATGAGCAGTTCTTC. Protein product: CASSQELGGNEQFF.

Note on this clonotype: This sequence may be a read error, since a much larger clone differs from it by one base. The chain carries TRBV20-1 and TRBJ2-7; either TRBD1 or TRBD2 may fit D (5 bases each). The CDR3 is made up of 15 amino acids. CDR1 is DFQATT and CDR2 is SNEGSKA in the germline V gene (reference sequence). Trimming left V 2 bases short and J 5 bases short, with 19 bases between. Here the CDR3 DNA reads TGCAGTGCTAGATCAGTCCGAGGGGCGAGCGACGAGCAGTACTTC. Amino acids: CSARSVRGASDEQYF.

This clonotype was picked up many times. This chain connects TRBV6-5 to TRBJ1-2, with D possibly being TRBD1 (5 bases). The CDR3 is 13 amino acids. Trimming took 2 bases from V and 4 from J, leaving 8 bases between them. Germline-derived CDR1 and CDR2 are MNHEY and SVGAGI. CDR3 DNA sequence: TGTGCCAGCAGTTACAAGGGGTTCTATGGCTACACCTTC. As protein: CASSYKGFYGYTF.

V and J are TRBV21-1 and TRBJ1-4; TRBD1 is the table's D call and was not checked against the DNA. TRBV21-1 is annotated as a pseudogene. The CDR3 sequence is 18 residues long. CDR3 sequence reads: CASSKRCPVDATNEKLFF. Written as DNA, the CDR3 is TGTGCCAGCAGCAAACGCTGCCCCGTCGATGCAACTAATGAAAAACTGTTTTTT.

This clonotype was observed a few times. The J gene is TRBJ1-2, the V gene TRBV19; D perhaps matches TRBD1 (5 bases). Germline CDR1 is LNHDA and CDR2 is SQIVND (reference sequence). The V and J ends lost 6 bases and 4 bases respectively, with 15 bases between them. The CDR3 is 14 amino acids. CDR3 sequence reads: CASRRGTGGYGYTF. The CDR3 DNA reads TGTGCCAGTAGGCGGGGCACCGGGGGCTATGGCTACACCTTC.

This clonotype came up a few times. A much bigger clone sits one base away, suggesting this may be a read error. The V gene is TRBV30, the J gene TRBJ2-7; 11 nucleotides agree with TRBD2. Trimming at V came to 4 bases and at J to 7 bases, leaving 15 bases not matched to a gene. CDR3 length: 16 residues. CDR1 GTSNPN and CDR2 SVGIG come from the germline V gene (reference sequence). The CDR3 DNA is TGTGCCTGGAATGTGGGGGGACTAGCGGTTTACAATGAGCAGTACTTC. Its translation: CAWNVGGLAVYNEQYF.

This clonotype was seen many times. CDR3 protein: CASSLRSETQYF. The CDR3 region has the DNA TGTGCCAGCAGTCTCCGTTCGGAGACCCAGTACTTC. The chain is built from TRBV6-6 and TRBJ2-5, with no clear D. Germline V gives CDR1 MNHNY, CDR2 SVGAGI (reference sequence). The CDR3 covers 12 residues. Between the trimmed V and J ends, which lost 5 bases and 5 bases, there was a span of 9 bases.